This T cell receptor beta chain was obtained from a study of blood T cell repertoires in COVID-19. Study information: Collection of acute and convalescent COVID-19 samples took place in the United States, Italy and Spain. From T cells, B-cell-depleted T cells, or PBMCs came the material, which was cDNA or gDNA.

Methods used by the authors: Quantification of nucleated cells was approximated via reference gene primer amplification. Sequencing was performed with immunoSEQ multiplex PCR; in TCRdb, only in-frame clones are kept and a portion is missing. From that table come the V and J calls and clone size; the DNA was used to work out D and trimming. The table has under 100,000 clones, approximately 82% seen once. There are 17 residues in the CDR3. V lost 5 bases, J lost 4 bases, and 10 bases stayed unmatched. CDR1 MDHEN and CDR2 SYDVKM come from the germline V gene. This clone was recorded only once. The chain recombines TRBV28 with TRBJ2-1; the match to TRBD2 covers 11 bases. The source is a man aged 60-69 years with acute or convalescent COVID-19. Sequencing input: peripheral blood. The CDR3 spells CASSRPPGTSGYNEQFF. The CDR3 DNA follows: TGTGCCAGCAGTCGCCCACCCGGGACTAGCGGATACAATGAGCAGTTCTTC.